Presented here are 18 T cell receptor beta chains from one specimen sequenced in a study of cytomegalovirus exposure and HLA in healthy donors. Generated by immunoSEQ multiplex PCR, the TCRdb table keeps only in-frame clones and is missing some. In the table there are fewer than 130,000 clones, 89% of which are singletons. Input material: PBMCs. These receptors were taken from a woman aged 18-29 years in good health and CMV-seronegative.

This CDR3 is CASSQERTGAYEQYF. The DNA of the CDR3 is TGCGCCAGCAGCCAAGAAAGGACAGGGGCCTACGAGCAGTACTTC. The rearrangement uses TRBV4-3 and TRBJ2-7; 9 bases match TRBD1. V lost 0 bases to trimming and J lost 2 bases; unmatched junction nucleotides: 2. The CDR3 is made up of 15 amino acids. Germline V lookup: CDR1 LGHNA, CDR2 YSLEER.

The gene calls are TRBV27 and TRBJ2-2; D is perhaps TRBD1 (5 bases). This CDR3 has 15 amino acids. The germline V gene has CDR1 MNHEY and CDR2 SMNVEV (reference sequence). Trimming took 5 bases from V and 1 from J, leaving 11 bases between them. CDR3 in DNA: TGTGCCAGCAGTATAGGGGCACGGAACACCGGGGAGCTGTTTTTT. Its protein product is CASSIGARNTGELFF.

The chain has TRBV5-1 and TRBJ1-1, with unresolved D. Germline V lookup: CDR1 SGHRS, CDR2 YFSETQ. V gave up 1 base and J gave up 2 bases, with 9 bases separating them. The CDR3 contains 14 residues. This chain's CDR3 is CASSLQSGNTEAFF. The CDR3 bases are TGCGCCAGCAGCTTGCAGTCAGGTAACACTGAAGCTTTCTTT.

The chain couples TRBV6-5 to TRBJ2-7, with a possible D match to TRBD1 (6 bases). Trimming left V 7 bases short and J 9 bases short, with 16 bases between. Germline CDR1 and CDR2: MNHEY and SVGAGI. The CDR3 has 12 residues. Here the CDR3 reads CASTRQVTGQYF. In nucleotides, the CDR3 is TGTGCCAGCACCCGACAGGTCACGGGGCAGTACTTC.

V gene TRBV6-1 combines with J gene TRBJ1-5, with D hard to call. The germline V gene has CDR1 MNHNS and CDR2 SASEGT. The CDR3 contains 14 residues. V was trimmed by 3 bases and J by 3 bases, leaving 9 bases between them. CDR3 protein: CASSDHPNNQPQHF. CDR3 nucleotide sequence: TGTGCCAGCAGTGACCACCCTAACAATCAGCCCCAGCATTTT.

This clone was seen only once. This rearrangement joins TRBV5-1 to TRBJ1-4, with D maybe TRBD1 (6 bases). Trimming removed 4 bases from V and 6 bases from J, with 13 bases in between. Germline values: CDR1 SGHRS, CDR2 YFSETQ. The CDR3 totals 14 residues. CDR3 bases: TGCGCCAGCAGCGAACAGGGTCCCGATGAAAAACTGTTTTTT. As protein: CASSEQGPDEKLFF.

The chain links TRBV27 to TRBJ1-5; 7 positions match TRBD1. This CDR3 comprises 17 residues. The germline V gene has CDR1 MNHEY and CDR2 SMNVEV (reference sequence). Trimming cost V 4 bases and J 5 bases; bases outside gene matches: 14. The CDR3 coding sequence is TGTGCCAGCAGTTATAACGCACAGGGGCGGTTTGATCAGCCCCAGCATTTT. Residues: CASSYNAQGRFDQPQHF.

The gene calls are TRBV5-1 and TRBJ2-1, with D tentatively TRBD2 (6 bases). The germline V and J ends were trimmed by 4 bases and 3 bases, with 23 bases remaining between them. The CDR3 runs 18 residues. The germline V gene has CDR1 SGHRS and CDR2 YFSETQ. CDR3 nucleotides: TGCGCCAGCAGCCCCTGGGGGGTAGTAGCCCGAAACTACAATGAGCAGTTCTTC. This translates into CASSPWGVVARNYNEQFF.

The chain employs TRBV9 and TRBJ1-1; no clear D gene. The V gene's germline CDR1 is SGDLS and CDR2 YYNGEE. This CDR3 is 16 amino acids long. Trimming took off 1 base at V and 3 bases at J, with 16 bases between the two ends. Written as DNA, the CDR3 is TGTGCCAGCAGCGTAAGCCCGATCTATCGGGACACTGAAGCTTTCTTT. Residues: CASSVSPIYRDTEAFF.

This CDR3 reads CASSQASGTGGYEQYF. The CDR3 region has the DNA TGTGCCAGCAGCCAAGCCTCCGGGACAGGGGGCTACGAGCAGTACTTC. J is TRBJ2-7 and V is TRBV4-2; 11 positions agree with TRBD1. Germline lookup yields CDR1 LGHNA and CDR2 YNFKEQ. CDR3 length: 16 amino acids. J was trimmed by 3 bases and V by 1 base; bases with no gene match: 5.

The CDR3 nucleotides read TGTGCCAGCAGCCAAGAATGGCGGGAGGTCGGGGAGCTGTTTTTT. Amino acid sequence: CASSQEWREVGELFF. This rearrangement joins TRBV4-2 to TRBJ2-2; 8 nucleotides line up with TRBD2. CDR3 size: 15 residues. Germline V gives CDR1 LGHNA, CDR2 YNFKEQ. V dropped 0 bases and J dropped 7; count of bases not matched to a gene: 4.

This chain uses TRBV9 with TRBJ2-5; 7 bases agree with TRBD1. V shed 0 bases and J 5 bases; nucleotides not matched to a gene: 10. CDR1 is SGDLS, CDR2 YYNGEE, per germline. This CDR3 region has 16 residues. The CDR3 nucleotides read TGTGCCAGCAGCGTAGAGGGCAGGGGGTTTCAGGAGACCCAGTACTTC. It codes for CASSVEGRGFQETQYF.

This chain joins TRBV28 and TRBJ2-3, with TRBD2 matching 11 bases. V gave up 3 bases and J gave up 6 bases; unmatched junction bases: 17. The CDR3 loop spans 19 amino acids. CDR1 and CDR2 from the germline V gene are MDHEN and SYDVKM. The DNA of the CDR3 is TGTGCCAGCAGTTTCTATACGGCTTTTTCCGTAGCGGGGGGGGATACGCAGTATTTT. It codes for CASSFYTAFSVAGGDTQYF.

The chain has TRBV9 and TRBJ2-5, with D maybe TRBD1 (6 bases). Trimming took off 4 bases at V and 4 bases at J, with 11 bases between the two ends. Germline CDR1 SGDLS, CDR2 YYNGEE. CDR3 length equals 13 residues. The CDR3 loop reads CASSPQGGETQYF. The CDR3 bases are TGTGCCAGCAGCCCACAGGGTGGAGAGACCCAGTACTTC.

CDR3 protein: CASSLGPDRGIGYTF. The CDR3 bases are TGTGCCAGCAGCTTGGGTCCGGACAGGGGGATTGGCTACACCTTC. The chain is built from TRBV5-8 and TRBJ1-2; 10 positions match TRBD1. The germline V gene encodes CDR1 SGHTS and CDR2 YDEGEE. V shed 0 bases and J 7 bases; nucleotides not matched to a gene: 6. The CDR3 is made up of 15 amino acids.

The chain has TRBV10-2 and TRBJ1-5, with 9 bases that match TRBD1. The CDR3 totals 16 residues. Germline trimming cut 5 bases from V and 3 bases from J; bases unmatched to any gene: 8. CDR1 is WSHSY, CDR2 SAAADI, per germline. CDR3 region: CASSTGGRATNQPQHF. The CDR3 bases are TGCGCCAGCAGTACAGGGGGCCGAGCTACCAATCAGCCCCAGCATTTT.

The chain is built from TRBV7-2 and TRBJ2-7, with 7 bases fitting TRBD1. The trim removed 5 bases at V and 3 bases at J, leaving 16 bases unmatched. This CDR3 has 17 amino acids. Germline lookup yields CDR1 SGHTA and CDR2 FQGNSA. As DNA, the CDR3 is TGTGCCAGCAGCGACCGTACAGGGGCCAGGACGGGCTACGAGCAGTACTTC. It codes for CASSDRTGARTGYEQYF. Together with reference TRBV7-2 and TRBJ2-7, the CDR3 gives the full variable domain: GAGVSQSPSNKVTEKGKDVELRCDPISGHTALYWYRQSLGQGLEFLIYFQGNSAPDKSGLPSDRFSAERTGGSVSTLTIQRTQQEDSAVYLCASSDRTGARTGYEQYFGPGTRLTVT.

The J gene is TRBJ1-2, the V gene TRBV19; a weak D match, TRBD1 (5 bases). This CDR3 region has 14 residues. Germline CDR1 is LNHDA and CDR2 is SQIVND (reference sequence). V dropped 1 base and J dropped 8 bases, with 14 bases sitting between them. The DNA for the CDR3 is TGTGCCAGTAGTATAGCTCCGACAGACAGCGGCTACACCTTC. Its translation is CASSIAPTDSGYTF.